This T cell receptor (beta chain) came from a study of shared clonotypes between healthy human individuals. Clones were sequenced by immunoSEQ multiplex PCR, and TCRdb holds only the in-frame ones, with some missing. Among 2 million to 2.5 million clones listed, over 90% were seen once. Germline CDR1 and CDR2: GTSNPN and SVGIG (reference sequence). This CDR3 spans 15 amino acids. V lost 3 bases, J lost 4 bases, and 16 bases lay in between. The sequence derives from a man younger than 35 in good health. Some clones in this sample may be carry-over from other donors' samples. Sequencing was carried out using naive CD4+ T cells from PBMCs. Subset in this sample: CD45RA+ positively selected. V and J are TRBV30 and TRBJ1-5; the D gene is possibly TRBD1 (6 bases). The chain's CDR3 is CAWREGQLYNQPQHF. In nucleotides, the CDR3 is TGTGCCTGGAGGGAAGGACAGCTCTATAATCAGCCCCAGCATTTT.